Included here is one TCR beta chain sequence, with context. Its matching antigen is unknown. V shed 1 base, J shed 11 bases, and the junction held 7 bases outside the gene matches. CDR3 length: 14 residues. CDR1 and CDR2 from the germline V gene are SGHRS and YFSETQ. The sample is drawn from a study of blood T cells in healthy people across ages. For the study at large: Per every two T cells, about one barcoded beta molecule was captured by template switching. Study findings and constraints: Among long-lived donors, naive CD4+ cells were more numerous and diversity higher than in aged donors.

A sample-barcoded 5' primer and a J-beta primer mix were used in a second PCR of about 7 to 11 cycles. TCRdb analysed the 5' RACE reads with MiXCR anew, one entry per CDR3 protein. Here the sample spans 550,000 to 600,000 distinct CDR3 sequences, 25% to 30% being singletons. V gene TRBV5-1 combines with J gene TRBJ2-5; 11 bases map to TRBD2. Sequencing was performed on blood. The clonotype originates from a woman in her seventies in good health. The CDR3 reads CASSLTSGGHSQYF. In nucleotides, the CDR3 is TGCGCCAGCAGCTTGACTAGCGGGGGACATTCACAGTACTTC.